These 30 T cell receptor beta chains originate from one sample sequenced in a study of blood T cell repertoires in COVID-19. Clones were read by immunoSEQ multiplex PCR, and TCRdb kept only the in-frame ones, dropping some. The sample lists 450,000 or so clones, approximately 89% occurring once. Sequencing was carried out using peripheral blood. These receptors were obtained from a young man with COVID-19, enrolled during active disease.

CDR3 sequence: CASSPGGGTEAFF. CDR3 nucleotide sequence: TGTGCCAGCAGTCCGGGGGGGGGCACTGAAGCTTTCTTT. The chain is built from TRBV27 and TRBJ1-1, with D possibly matching TRBD1 (5 bases). The CDR3 spans 13 residues. The V gene's germline CDR1 is MNHEY and CDR2 SMNVEV (reference sequence). V was cut by 5 bases and J by 4 bases, with 11 bases left in between.

CDR3 sequence (DNA): TGTGCCAGCACGAGCGGGAGTACACACAATGAGCAGTTCTTC. Its translation is CASTSGSTHNEQFF. The chain couples TRBV27 to TRBJ2-1; 8 bases match TRBD2. J gave up 5 bases and V 7 bases, and 7 bases lay outside the gene matches. The CDR3 spans 14 residues. Germline CDR1 and CDR2: MNHEY and SMNVEV (reference sequence).

The V call is TRBV2, the J call TRBJ2-3, with 8 bases identical to TRBD1. After removal of 3 bases from V and 6 bases from J, the junction contained 5 bases not matched to a gene. There are 14 residues in the CDR3. Germline CDR1 is SNHLY and CDR2 is FYNNEI. In DNA, the CDR3 is TGTGCCAGCAGTGAGGGACAGGTGTCGGATACGCAGTATTTT. The encoded protein is CASSEGQVSDTQYF.

This chain connects TRBV4-1 to TRBJ2-7, with 13 bases lining up with TRBD2. V lost 3 bases to trimming and J lost 1 base; unmatched junction nucleotides: 3. This CDR3 has 16 amino acids. Germline V gene data show CDR1 as MGHRA and CDR2 as YSYEKL. In DNA form, the CDR3 reads TGCGCCAGCAGCCAGGCGACTAGCGGGGGGTCCTACGAGCAGTACTTC. Translated: CASSQATSGGSYEQYF.

The chain is built from TRBV2 and TRBJ2-5; the D gene is possibly TRBD2 (5 bases). Looked up from germline, CDR1 is SNHLY and CDR2 is FYNNEI. Deletions cut 5 bases from V and 4 bases from J, with 11 bases between. This CDR3 comprises 13 residues. In nucleotides, the CDR3 is TGTGCCAGCAGTCCACTAGTGGCAGAGACCCAGTACTTC. The encoded protein is CASSPLVAETQYF. The entire variable domain, with the rest obtained from reference TRBV2 and TRBJ2-5, is as follows: EPEVTQTPSHQVTQMGQEVILRCVPISNHLYFYWYRQILGQKVEFLVSFYNNEISEKSEIFDDQFSVERPDGSNFTLKIRSTKLEDSAMYFCASSPLVAETQYFGPGTRLLVL.

CDR3 amino acids: CASSAHSGGSQYEQYF. CDR3 DNA: TGTGCCAGCAGTGCGCACTCAGGGGGTTCGCAATACGAGCAGTACTTC. The rearrangement uses TRBV27 and TRBJ2-7, with 7 bases lining up with TRBD1. CDR1 MNHEY and CDR2 SMNVEV come from the germline V gene (reference sequence). The CDR3 runs 16 residues. After removal of 5 bases from V and 4 bases from J, the junction contained 14 bases not matched to a gene.

The V call is TRBV18, the J call TRBJ1-4, with D maybe TRBD1 (5 bases). The CDR3 spans 14 residues. Germline V gene lookup returns CDR1 KGHSH and CDR2 LQKENI. V dropped 3 bases and J dropped 8 bases, with 13 bases sitting between them. Written as DNA, the CDR3 is TGTGCCAGCTCACCGGAAGGGGAACGAGAAAAACTGTTTTTT. Translating gives CASSPEGEREKLFF.

V and J are TRBV10-3 and TRBJ1-1, with D tentatively TRBD1 (5 bases). CDR3 length equals 14 residues. V was shortened by 3 bases and J by 0 bases, with 8 bases between the two germline ends. CDR1 is ENHRY and CDR2 is SYGVKD in the germline V gene. CDR3 sequence reads: CAISEQAMNTEAFF. The CDR3 DNA sequence: TGTGCCATCAGTGAACAGGCGATGAACACTGAAGCTTTCTTT.

The genes are TRBV5-1 and TRBJ1-1; 7 bases are a match to TRBD1. The V and J ends lost 4 bases and 4 bases, in that order; junction bases with no gene match: 10. From germline, CDR1 is SGHRS and CDR2 YFSETQ. There are 15 residues in the CDR3. DNA for the CDR3: TGCGCCAGCAGCGGGCGAATCCAGGGGGGCACTGAAGCTTTCTTT. Its protein product is CASSGRIQGGTEAFF.

The chain recombines TRBV6-5 with TRBJ1-2; 8 bases are shared with TRBD1. V shed 2 bases and J 8 bases; nucleotides not matched to a gene: 7. This CDR3 is 14 amino acids long. Germline CDR1 and CDR2: MNHEY and SVGAGI. CDR3 region: CASSYTRGPEGYTF. The CDR3 DNA reads TGTGCCAGCAGTTACACCAGGGGGCCGGAAGGCTACACCTTC.

The chain has TRBV7-6 and TRBJ2-2, with D possibly TRBD2 on 6 matching bases. The length of the CDR3 is 15 residues. Germline V lookup: CDR1 SGHVS, CDR2 FNYEAQ. Trimming took 4 bases from V and 2 from J, leaving 11 bases between them. CDR3 protein: CASSYTGTNTGELFF. The DNA for the CDR3 is TGTGCCAGCAGCTATACCGGGACTAACACCGGGGAGCTGTTTTTT.

The CDR3 here is CASSPGRGLYNEQFF. CDR3 nucleotide sequence: TGTGCCAGCAGCCCGGGGAGGGGCCTCTACAATGAGCAGTTCTTC. J is TRBJ2-1 and V is TRBV3-1 (or the pseudogene TRBV3-2); 7 bases agree with TRBD2. Germline CDR1 and CDR2: LGHDT and YNNKEL (reference sequence). This CDR3 has 15 amino acids. V dropped 4 bases and J dropped 3; count of bases not matched to a gene: 6.

The rearrangement uses TRBV6-5 and TRBJ2-7, with 8 bases fitting TRBD1. V lost 10 bases, J lost 3 bases, and 14 bases stayed unmatched. Per germline, CDR1 MNHEY and CDR2 SVGAGI. The CDR3 consists of 15 residues. The CDR3 coding sequence is TGTGCCACCGCCTTGCTTGGCAGGGGGCTCTACGAGCAGTACTTC. Translating it yields CATALLGRGLYEQYF.

The V and J genes are TRBV10-1 and TRBJ2-1; 13 nucleotides line up with TRBD2. The V segment lost 3 bases and the J segment 5 bases; nucleotides outside the gene matches: 4. The CDR3 is made up of 16 amino acids. Looked up from germline, CDR1 is WNHNN and CDR2 is SYGVQD (reference sequence). CDR3 sequence (DNA): TGCGCCAGCAGTGATCCACTAGCGGGGGGGAACAATGAGCAGTTCTTC. As protein: CASSDPLAGGNNEQFF.

The gene calls are TRBV28 and TRBJ2-6; D remains unclear. The CDR3 sequence is 12 residues long. CDR1 MDHEN and CDR2 SYDVKM come from the germline V gene. The V end was cut by 6 bases, the J end by 4 bases, with 4 bases between. Written as DNA, the CDR3 is TGTGCCAGCAGACGGGGGGCCAACGTCCTGACTTTC. This encodes CASRRGANVLTF.

The chain links TRBV7-9 to TRBJ1-2; D remains unclear. V lost 1 base, J lost 2 bases, and 14 bases lay in between. The CDR3 extends over 16 amino acids. CDR1 SEHNR and CDR2 FQNEAQ come from the germline V gene (reference sequence). The chain's CDR3 is CASSLVMWERNYGYTF. The CDR3 region has the DNA TGTGCCAGCAGCTTAGTTATGTGGGAGAGGAACTATGGCTACACCTTC.

The chain employs TRBV20-1 and TRBJ1-1; D might be TRBD1 (6 bases). V lost 3 bases and J lost 2, with 10 bases in between. There are 13 residues in the CDR3. Germline lookup yields CDR1 DFQATT and CDR2 SNEGSKA (reference sequence). CDR3 in amino acids: CSASAGVNTEAFF. CDR3 nucleotide sequence: TGCAGTGCTAGTGCAGGGGTAAACACTGAAGCTTTCTTT.

The table lists this clone with a count of one. The V and J genes are TRBV5-8 and TRBJ1-5, with D perhaps matching TRBD1 (6 bases). The germline V gene encodes CDR1 SGHTS and CDR2 YDEGEE. The V end was cut by 3 bases, the J end by 2 bases, with 12 bases between. CDR3 length: 15 residues. CDR3 loop: CASSSRGQGNQPQHF. The DNA for the CDR3 is TGTGCCAGCAGCTCCAGGGGTCAGGGCAATCAGCCCCAGCATTTT.

This rearrangement joins TRBV11-2 to TRBJ2-1, with 8 bases aligning to TRBD1. Germline assignment: CDR1 SGHAT and CDR2 FQNNGV. This CDR3 spans 15 amino acids. V lost 4 bases, J lost 6 bases, and 8 bases stayed unmatched. CDR3 amino acids: CASSSGQGRVNEQFF. DNA for the CDR3: TGTGCCAGCAGCTCCGGACAGGGAAGGGTCAATGAGCAGTTCTTC.

The chain recombines TRBV3-1 (or the pseudogene TRBV3-2) with TRBJ1-6; D gene unclear. The CDR3 is 16 amino acids. In germline, CDR1 is LGHDT, CDR2 YNNKEL (reference sequence). V shed 6 bases and J shed 0 bases, with 12 bases lying between them. Written as DNA, the CDR3 is TGTGCCAGCAGTCCCTTAGGGAGCTCCTATAATTCACCCCTCCACTTT. This translates into CASSPLGSSYNSPLHF.

CDR3 amino acids: CASSLTANYGYTF. DNA for the CDR3: TGTGCCAGCAGCTTAACAGCCAACTATGGCTACACCTTC. The rearrangement uses TRBV7-9 and TRBJ1-2; D is unresolved. V dropped 2 bases and J dropped 2 bases, with 6 bases sitting between them. Germline CDR1 reads SEHNR; CDR2 reads FQNEAQ (reference sequence). The CDR3 sequence is 13 residues long.

In DNA form, the CDR3 reads TGTGCCAGCAGTTTAAGAGGGACCGGGGAGCTGTTTTTT. Protein: CASSLRGTGELFF. This chain joins TRBV28 and TRBJ2-2, with D possibly being TRBD2 (5 bases). The CDR3 has 13 amino acids. The germline V gene encodes CDR1 MDHEN and CDR2 SYDVKM. V lost 2 bases and J 5 bases, leaving 6 bases between the germline ends. The variable domain in full, with the rest retrieved from reference TRBV28 and TRBJ2-2, is DVKVTQSSRYLVKRTGEKVFLECVQDMDHENMFWYRQDPGLGLRLIYFSYDVKMKEKGDIPEGYSVSREKKERFSLILESASTNQTSMYLCASSLRGTGELFFGEGSRLTVL.

The chain carries TRBV6-5 and TRBJ1-4; 7 bases are a match to TRBD1. Germline CDR1 MNHEY, CDR2 SVGAGI. Trimming cost V 3 bases and J 8 bases; bases outside gene matches: 12. The CDR3 is made up of 16 amino acids. The CDR3 nucleotides are TGTGCCAGCAGTTATTCTGTAGGGACAGTAATCGAAAAACTGTTTTTT. It encodes CASSYSVGTVIEKLFF.

As regards this clone: This CDR3 is also generated by other DNA sequences in the sample. The rearrangement links TRBV7-8 to TRBJ2-7, with TRBD1 matching 8 bases. V lost 5 bases and J lost 2; bases outside the gene matches: 5. Germline CDR1 and CDR2: SGHVS and FQNEAQ. The CDR3 contains 14 residues. CDR3 loop: CASSPPGQAYEQYF. CDR3 DNA sequence: TGTGCCAGCAGCCCCCCGGGACAGGCCTACGAGCAGTACTTC.

V usage is TRBV4-1 and J usage is TRBJ1-1; weak D call: TRBD1 (5 bases). Germline CDR1 reads MGHRA; CDR2 reads YSYEKL. The length of the CDR3 is 15 residues. Trimming pared 1 base from V and 4 bases from J, leaving 13 bases between. The CDR3 DNA reads TGCGCCAGCAGCCAAGGTGGGCAGGGTGGCACTGAAGCTTTCTTT. It yields the protein CASSQGGQGGTEAFF.

CDR3 protein: CASQDRDHGNTEAFF. The DNA for the CDR3 is TGTGCCAGCCAGGACAGGGATCATGGGAACACTGAAGCTTTCTTT. The chain carries TRBV6-5 and TRBJ1-1; 8 nucleotides agree with TRBD1. J gave up 1 base and V 8 bases, and 9 bases lay outside the gene matches. The CDR3 contains 15 residues. From germline, CDR1 is MNHEY and CDR2 SVGAGI.

This clone was seen once. The J gene is TRBJ2-7, the V gene TRBV5-5, with 10 bases that match TRBD1. The CDR3 runs to 15 residues. Germline V gives CDR1 SGHKS, CDR2 YYEKEE (reference sequence). The V gene end was trimmed by 4 bases and the J gene end by 7 bases; junction bases not matched to a gene: 11. The CDR3 region is CASSPGGTGVGEQYF. In nucleotides, the CDR3 is TGTGCCAGCAGCCCGGGCGGGACAGGGGTCGGTGAGCAGTACTTC.

This clone turned up a few times. V is TRBV30 and J is TRBJ2-2, with unresolved D. V dropped 2 bases and J dropped 4 bases, with 8 bases sitting between them. This CDR3 is built from 13 residues. The germline V gene has CDR1 GTSNPN and CDR2 SVGIG (reference sequence). CDR3 protein: CAWSPRFTGELFF. In DNA, the CDR3 is TGTGCCTGGAGTCCTCGGTTCACCGGGGAGCTGTTTTTT. The full variable domain, its missing parts supplied by reference TRBV30 and TRBJ2-2, is SQTIHQWPATLVQPVGSPLSLECTVEGTSNPNLYWYRQAAGRGLQLLFYSVGIGQISSEVPQNLSASRPQDRQFILSSKKLLLSDSGFYLCAWSPRFTGELFFGEGSRLTVL.

Remarks on this clone: The same CDR3 also results from other DNA sequences found in this sample. This chain's CDR3 is CASSGQGNYGYTF. CDR3 sequence (DNA): TGTGCCAGCAGTGGACAGGGTAACTATGGCTACACCTTC. This chain connects TRBV2 to TRBJ1-2; the match to TRBD1 covers 7 bases. This CDR3 comprises 13 residues. The germline V gene encodes CDR1 SNHLY and CDR2 FYNNEI. The junction had 0 bases not matched to a gene; V was cut back by 4 bases and J by 1 base.

This clone was observed a few times. The chain has TRBV11-1 and TRBJ2-1; 13 bases agree with TRBD2. There are 15 residues in the CDR3. The germline V gene encodes CDR1 SGHAT and CDR2 FQDESV (reference sequence). V shed 4 bases and J 7 bases; nucleotides not matched to a gene: 4. The CDR3 sequence: CASSSLAGGGNEQFF. The DNA of the CDR3 is TGTGCCAGCAGCTCACTAGCGGGAGGGGGAAATGAGCAGTTCTTC.